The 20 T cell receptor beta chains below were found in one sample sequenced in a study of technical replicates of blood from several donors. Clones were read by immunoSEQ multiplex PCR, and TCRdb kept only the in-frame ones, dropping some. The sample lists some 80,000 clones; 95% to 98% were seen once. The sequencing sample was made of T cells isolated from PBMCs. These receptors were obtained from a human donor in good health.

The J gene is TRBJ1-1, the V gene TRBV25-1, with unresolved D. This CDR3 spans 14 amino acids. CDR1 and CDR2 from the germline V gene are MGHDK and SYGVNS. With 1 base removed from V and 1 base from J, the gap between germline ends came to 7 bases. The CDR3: CASSESRRNTEAFF. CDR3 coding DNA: TGTGCCAGCAGTGAATCAAGGAGGAACACTGAAGCTTTCTTT.

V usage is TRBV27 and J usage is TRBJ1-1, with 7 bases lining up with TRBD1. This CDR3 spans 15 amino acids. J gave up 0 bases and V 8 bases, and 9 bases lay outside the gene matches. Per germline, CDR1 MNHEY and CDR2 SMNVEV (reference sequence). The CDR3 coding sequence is TGTGCCAGCTCAGAGGGGGCCTATGTGAACACTGAAGCTTTCTTT. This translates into CASSEGAYVNTEAFF.

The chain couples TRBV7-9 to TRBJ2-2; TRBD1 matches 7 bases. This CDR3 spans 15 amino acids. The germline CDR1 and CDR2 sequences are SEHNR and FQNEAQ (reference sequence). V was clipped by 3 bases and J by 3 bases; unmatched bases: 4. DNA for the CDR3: TGTGCCAGCAGCTTCCGGGACAGTTACACCGGGGAGCTGTTTTTT. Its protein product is CASSFRDSYTGELFF.

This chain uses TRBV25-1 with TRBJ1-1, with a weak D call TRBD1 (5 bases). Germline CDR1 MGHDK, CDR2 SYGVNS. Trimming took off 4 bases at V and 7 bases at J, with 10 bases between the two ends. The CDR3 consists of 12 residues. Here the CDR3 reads CASSARTYEAFF. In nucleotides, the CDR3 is TGTGCCAGCAGTGCCAGGACATATGAAGCTTTCTTT.

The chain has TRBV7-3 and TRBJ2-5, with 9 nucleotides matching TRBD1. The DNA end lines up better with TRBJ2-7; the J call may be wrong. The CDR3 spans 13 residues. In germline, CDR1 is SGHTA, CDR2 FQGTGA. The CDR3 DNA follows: TGTGCCAGCAGCTCGGACAGGGGCTACGAGCAGTACTTC. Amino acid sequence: CASSSDRGYEQYF.

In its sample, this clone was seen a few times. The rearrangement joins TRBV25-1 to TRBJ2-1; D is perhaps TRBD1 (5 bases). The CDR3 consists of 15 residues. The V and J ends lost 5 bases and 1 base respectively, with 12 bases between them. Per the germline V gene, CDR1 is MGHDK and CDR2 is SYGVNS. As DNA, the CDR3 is TGTGCCAGCAGTATAACAGGTACTTCCTACAATGAGCAGTTCTTC. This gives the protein CASSITGTSYNEQFF.

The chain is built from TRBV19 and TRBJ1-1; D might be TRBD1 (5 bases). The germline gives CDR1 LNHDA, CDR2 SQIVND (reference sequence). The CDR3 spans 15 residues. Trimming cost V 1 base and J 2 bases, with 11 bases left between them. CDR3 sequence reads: CASSIVGEANTEAFF. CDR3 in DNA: TGTGCCAGTAGTATAGTAGGGGAAGCAAACACTGAAGCTTTCTTT.

The CDR3 reads CASSPTNGQGYEQYF. The CDR3 nucleotides read TGTGCCAGCAGCCCCACTAACGGACAGGGGTACGAGCAGTACTTC. The rearrangement links TRBV7-9 to TRBJ2-7; 9 bases are a match to TRBD1. Per germline, CDR1 SEHNR and CDR2 FQNEAQ (reference sequence). Trimming removed 5 bases from V and 4 bases from J; junction bases left unmatched: 9. The CDR3 extends over 15 amino acids. The full variable domain, in which reference TRBV7-9 and TRBJ2-7 provide the parts outside the CDR3, is DTGVSQNPRHKITKRGQNVTFRCDPISEHNRLYWYRQTLGQGPEFLTYFQNEAQLEKSRLLSDRFSAERPKGSFSTLEIQRTEQGDSAMYLCASSPTNGQGYEQYFGPGTRLTVT.

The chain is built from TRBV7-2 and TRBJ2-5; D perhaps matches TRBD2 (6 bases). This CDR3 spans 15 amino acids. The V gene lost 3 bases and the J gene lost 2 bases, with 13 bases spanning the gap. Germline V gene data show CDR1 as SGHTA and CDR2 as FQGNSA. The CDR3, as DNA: TGTGCCAGCAGCTTTTGGAGGGAGCCTCAAGAGACCCAGTACTTC. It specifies CASSFWREPQETQYF. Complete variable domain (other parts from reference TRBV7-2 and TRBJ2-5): GAGVSQSPSNKVTEKGKDVELRCDPISGHTALYWYRQSLGQGLEFLIYFQGNSAPDKSGLPSDRFSAERTGGSVSTLTIQRTQQEDSAVYLCASSFWREPQETQYFGPGTRLLVL.

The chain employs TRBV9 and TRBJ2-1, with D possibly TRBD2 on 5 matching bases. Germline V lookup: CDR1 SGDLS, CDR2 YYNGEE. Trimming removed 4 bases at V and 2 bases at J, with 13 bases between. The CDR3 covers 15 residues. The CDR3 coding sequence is TGTGCCAGCAGCTCAGGAGGAGCCCCCTACAATGAGCAGTTCTTC. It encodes CASSSGGAPYNEQFF.

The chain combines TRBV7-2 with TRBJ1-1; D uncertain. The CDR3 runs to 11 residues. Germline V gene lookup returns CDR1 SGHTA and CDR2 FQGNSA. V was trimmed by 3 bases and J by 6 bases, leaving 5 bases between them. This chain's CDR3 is CASSFAAEAFF. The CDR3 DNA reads TGTGCCAGCAGCTTCGCAGCTGAAGCTTTCTTT. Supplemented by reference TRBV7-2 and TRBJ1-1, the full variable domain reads GAGVSQSPSNKVTEKGKDVELRCDPISGHTALYWYRQSLGQGLEFLIYFQGNSAPDKSGLPSDRFSAERTGGSVSTLTIQRTQQEDSAVYLCASSFAAEAFFGQGTRLTVV.

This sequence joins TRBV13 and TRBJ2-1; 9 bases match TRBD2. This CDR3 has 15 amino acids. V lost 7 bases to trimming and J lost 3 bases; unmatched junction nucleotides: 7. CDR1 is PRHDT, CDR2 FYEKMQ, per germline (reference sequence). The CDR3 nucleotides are TGTGCCAGCACCACGACTAGCGGTATCTACAATGAGCAGTTCTTC. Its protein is CASTTTSGIYNEQFF.

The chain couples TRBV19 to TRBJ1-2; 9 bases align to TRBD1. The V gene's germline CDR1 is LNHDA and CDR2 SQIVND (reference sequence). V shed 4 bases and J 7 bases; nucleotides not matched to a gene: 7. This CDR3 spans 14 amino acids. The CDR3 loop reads CASSTTGGAGGYTF. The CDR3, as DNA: TGTGCCAGTAGTACTACAGGGGGCGCAGGTGGCTACACCTTC. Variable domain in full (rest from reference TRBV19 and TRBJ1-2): DGGITQSPKYLFRKEGQNVTLSCEQNLNHDAMYWYRQDPGQGLRLIYYSQIVNDFQKGDIAEGYSVSREKKESFPLTVTSAQKNPTAFYLCASSTTGGAGGYTFGSGTRLTVV.

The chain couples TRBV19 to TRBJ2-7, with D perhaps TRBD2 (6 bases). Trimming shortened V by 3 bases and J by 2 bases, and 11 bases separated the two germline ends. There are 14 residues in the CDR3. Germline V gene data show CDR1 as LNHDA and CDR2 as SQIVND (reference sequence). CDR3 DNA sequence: TGTGCCAGTAGTATGGCGGGGTACCCCTACGAGCAGTACTTC. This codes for CASSMAGYPYEQYF.

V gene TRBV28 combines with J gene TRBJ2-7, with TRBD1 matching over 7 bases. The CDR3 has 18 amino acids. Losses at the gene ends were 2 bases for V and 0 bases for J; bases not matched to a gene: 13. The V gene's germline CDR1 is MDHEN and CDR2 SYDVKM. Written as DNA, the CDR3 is TGTGCCAGCAGTTTACCGGCCAGACAGGGATTGAGCTCCTACGAGCAGTACTTC. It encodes CASSLPARQGLSSYEQYF.

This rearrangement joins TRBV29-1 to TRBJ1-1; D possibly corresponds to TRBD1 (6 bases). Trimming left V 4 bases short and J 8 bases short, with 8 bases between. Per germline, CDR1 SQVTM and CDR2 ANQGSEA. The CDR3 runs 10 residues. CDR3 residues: CSVGQAEAFF. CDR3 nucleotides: TGCAGCGTTGGACAGGCCGAAGCTTTCTTT.

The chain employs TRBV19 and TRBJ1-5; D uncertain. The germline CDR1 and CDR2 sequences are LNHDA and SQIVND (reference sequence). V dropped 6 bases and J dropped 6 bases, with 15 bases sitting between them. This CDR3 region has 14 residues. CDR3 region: CASRDAEGRQPQHF. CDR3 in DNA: TGTGCCAGTAGGGACGCCGAGGGTCGTCAGCCCCAGCATTTT.

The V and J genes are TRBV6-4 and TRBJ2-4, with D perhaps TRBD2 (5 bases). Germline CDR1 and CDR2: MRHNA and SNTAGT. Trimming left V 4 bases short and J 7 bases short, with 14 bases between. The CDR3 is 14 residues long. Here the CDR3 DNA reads TGTGCCAGCAGTGGAGGGCGCCCTGGGAACATTCAGTACTTC. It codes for CASSGGRPGNIQYF.

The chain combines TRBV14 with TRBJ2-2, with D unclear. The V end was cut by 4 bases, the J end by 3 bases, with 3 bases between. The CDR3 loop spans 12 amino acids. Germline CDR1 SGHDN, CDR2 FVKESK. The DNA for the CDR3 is TGTGCCAGCAGCCTCTACACCGGGGAGCTGTTTTTT. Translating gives CASSLYTGELFF.

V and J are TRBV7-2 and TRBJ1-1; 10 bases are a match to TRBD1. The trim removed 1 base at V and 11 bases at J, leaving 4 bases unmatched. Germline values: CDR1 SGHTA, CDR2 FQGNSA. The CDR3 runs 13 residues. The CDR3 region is CASSLGDRGEAFF. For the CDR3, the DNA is TGTGCCAGCAGCTTAGGGGACAGGGGTGAGGCTTTCTTT. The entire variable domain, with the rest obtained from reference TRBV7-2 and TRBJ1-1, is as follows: GAGVSQSPSNKVTEKGKDVELRCDPISGHTALYWYRQSLGQGLEFLIYFQGNSAPDKSGLPSDRFSAERTGGSVSTLTIQRTQQEDSAVYLCASSLGDRGEAFFGQGTRLTVV.